The rows below give T cell receptor beta chains drawn from one sample of a study of T-cell reconstitution after alpha-beta-depleted transplantation in children. Using its own MiXCR run on the PCR reads, TCRdb lists one record per CDR3 protein. The sample records more than 400,000 distinct CDR3 sequences, roughly 44% being singletons. The sample here was PBMCs, taken before TCRalphabeta/CD19-depleted stem cell transplant. The source is a girl aged 2-10 years with aplastic anemia, due to receive a stem cell transplant. Each CDR3 is given with its conserved first and last residue. A D gene is named only where the DNA matches it firmly. The listing skips clone size in some rows; elsewhere it reads once, few, many or a size class.

TRBV6-5	TRBJ2-1	TRBD2	16	-	CASSYHTSGGANEQFF	TGTGCCAGCAGTTACCATACTAGCGGGGGGGCCAATGAGCAGTTCTTC
TRBV29-1	TRBJ1-1	TRBD1	14	-	CSARPGQGAAEAFF	TGCAGCGCCCGGCCCGGACAGGGGGCTGCTGAAGCTTTCTTT
TRBV12-3/TRBV12-4	TRBJ2-3	-	15	-	CASSSRTEVADTQYF	TGTGCCAGCAGTTCCCGGACGGAGGTCGCAGATACGCAGTATTTT
TRBV25-1	TRBJ2-1	TRBD2	16	few	CASSDPRTSWQNEQFF	TGTGCCAGCAGTGATCCCCGGACTAGCTGGCAGAATGAGCAGTTCTTC
TRBV4-3	TRBJ2-2	TRBD2	15	-	CASSQGTSGMEGLFF	TGCGCCAGCAGCCAAGGGACTAGCGGGATGGAAGGGCTGTTTTTT
TRBV4-1	TRBJ2-1	-	17	-	CASSQSASSATGHEQFF	TGCGCCAGCAGCCAATCTGCTTCTAGCGCGACAGGGCATGAGCAGTTCTTC
TRBV5-1	TRBJ2-3	-	18	-	CASSSQPRGRAGTDTQYF	TGCGCCAGCAGCTCCCAACCCCGGGGCAGGGCTGGCACAGATACGCAGTATTTT
TRBV18	TRBJ2-5	TRBD2	14	few	CASRITSGQETQYF	TGTGCCAGCCGTATTACTAGCGGCCAAGAGACCCAGTACTTC
TRBV5-1	TRBJ2-2	-	15	many	CASSPRDSNTGELFF	TGCGCCAGCAGCCCGCGGGACAGCAACACCGGGGAGCTGTTTTTT
TRBV27	TRBJ2-7	-	13	-	CASFQKGGDEQYF	TGTGCCAGTTTCCAGAAAGGAGGGGACGAGCAGTACTTC
TRBV10-3	TRBJ2-7	-	13	-	CAISEGLAYEQYF	TGTGCCATCAGTGAGGGGCTGGCCTACGAGCAGTACTTC
TRBV7-9	TRBJ2-1	TRBD2	15	many	CASSFRTSGRNEQFF	TGTGCCAGCAGCTTCCGGACTAGCGGGAGGAATGAGCAGTTCTTC
TRBV5-5	TRBJ1-1	-	13	many	CASSGTSNTEAFF	TGTGCCAGCAGCGGGACGAGCAACACTGAAGCTTTCTTT
TRBV7-7	TRBJ2-3	TRBD2	16	few	CASSLGASGGTDTQYF	TGTGCCAGCAGCTTAGGGGCTAGCGGGGGCACAGATACGCAGTATTTT
TRBV6-2/TRBV6-3	TRBJ1-1	TRBD1	16	-	CASTVTFGQGAGGAFF	TGTGCCAGCACCGTGACTTTTGGACAGGGAGCCGGTGGGGCTTTCTTT
TRBV15	TRBJ1-3	TRBD1	16	-	CATSRAQGVSGNTIYF	TGTGCCACCAGCAGAGCACAGGGGGTCTCTGGAAACACCATATATTTT
TRBV19	TRBJ1-1	-	13	many	CASSHRQNTEAFF	TGTGCCAGTAGCCACCGACAGAACACTGAAGCTTTCTTT
TRBV28	TRBJ2-7	TRBD2	15	few	CASSLVGLAGYEQYF	TGTGCCAGCAGTTTAGTTGGACTAGCGGGCTACGAGCAGTACTTC
TRBV6-5	TRBJ1-6	-	19	few	CASSYSSQIDRRSDSPLHF	TGTGCCAGCAGTTACTCGAGCCAAATAGATCGGAGGTCGGATTCACCCCTCCACTTT
TRBV20-1	TRBJ1-5	-	13	many	CSAVRDGDQPQHF	TGCAGTGCTGTCCGGGACGGTGATCAGCCCCAGCATTTT
TRBV9	TRBJ2-7	-	15	few	CASSRGGYPTYEQYF	TGTGCCAGCAGTCGAGGAGGGTACCCGACCTACGAGCAGTACTTC
TRBV6-1	TRBJ2-1	TRBD2	17	few	CASSARLAALSYNEQFF	TGTGCCAGCAGTGCCCGACTAGCGGCACTCTCCTACAATGAGCAGTTCTTC
TRBV12-3/TRBV12-4	TRBJ1-6	-	12	many	CASSLVRGPLHF	TGTGCCAGCAGTTTAGTCCGGGGTCCCCTCCACTTT
TRBV29-1	TRBJ2-5	-	12	-	CSALPNQETQYF	TGCAGCGCCCTACCGAACCAAGAGACCCAGTACTTC
TRBV5-1	TRBJ2-5	-	14	-	CASSFTQYQETQYF	TGCGCCAGCAGCTTCACGCAGTACCAAGAGACCCAGTACTTC
TRBV28	TRBJ2-5	TRBD1	13	-	CASSRTGGETQYF	TGTGCCAGTAGCCGGACAGGGGGAGAGACCCAGTACTTC
TRBV25-1	TRBJ2-2	-	16	-	CASSVTGPSTAGELFF	TGTGCCAGCAGTGTTACCGGGCCATCCACGGCCGGGGAGCTGTTTTTT
TRBV6-2/TRBV6-3	TRBJ2-2	TRBD1	19	-	CASGPGRQSGTGGVGELFF	TGTGCCAGCGGCCCTGGCCGACAATCCGGGACAGGGGGCGTCGGGGAGCTGTTTTTT
TRBV25-1	TRBJ1-5	-	13	-	CASSLGKGQPQHF	TGTGCCAGCAGTTTAGGAAAGGGTCAGCCCCAGCATTTT
TRBV5-1	TRBJ2-4	TRBD1	15	few	CASSLGQGAGNIQYF	TGCGCCAGCAGCTTGGGACAGGGGGCTGGAAACATTCAGTACTTC
TRBV20-1	TRBJ1-2	-	14	few	CSAASTAQVYGYTF	TGCAGTGCCGCCTCAACCGCGCAGGTCTATGGCTACACCTTC
TRBV20-1	TRBJ1-5	TRBD1	14	many	CSASLDRSNQPQHF	TGCAGTGCTAGTCTGGACAGGAGCAATCAGCCCCAGCATTTT
TRBV5-5	TRBJ2-3	-	15	-	CASSLWDTATDTQYF	TGTGCCAGCAGCTTGTGGGACACGGCCACAGATACGCAGTATTTT
TRBV29-1	TRBJ2-7	-	13	-	CSVEAQGSYEQYF	TGCAGCGTTGAGGCCCAGGGCTCCTACGAGCAGTACTTC
TRBV29-1	TRBJ2-1	TRBD2	12	-	CSVRTSGNEQFF	TGCAGCGTTCGGACTAGCGGGAATGAGCAGTTCTTC
TRBV29-1	TRBJ2-5	-	17	-	CSVFWFTGPDVVETQYF	TGCAGCGTCTTTTGGTTTACCGGCCCCGATGTAGTGGAGACCCAGTACTTC
TRBV5-4	TRBJ2-3	-	14	few	CASSPGLPTDTQYF	TGTGCCAGCAGCCCGGGACTTCCCACAGATACGCAGTATTTT
TRBV5-6	TRBJ1-4	-	14	many	CASSFRSAEAKLFF	TGTGCCAGCAGCTTCAGGTCCGCCGAGGCAAAACTGTTTTTT
TRBV7-9	TRBJ2-3	TRBD2	16	-	CASRATSGGRGDTQYF	TGTGCCAGCAGGGCTACTAGCGGGGGCCGGGGAGATACGCAGTATTTT
TRBV7-9	TRBJ2-1	TRBD2	17	-	CASSPERGRFAYNEQFF	TGTGCCAGCAGCCCCGAGCGCGGGAGATTCGCCTACAATGAGCAGTTCTTC
TRBV20-1	TRBJ2-1	-	14	-	CSARRDGEYNEQFF	TGCAGTGCTCGCCGGGACGGAGAATACAATGAGCAGTTCTTC
TRBV5-1	TRBJ2-7	-	14	-	CASSLMDQTYEQYF	TGCGCCAGCAGCTTGATGGACCAGACCTACGAGCAGTACTTC
TRBV14	TRBJ2-7	TRBD1	19	-	CASSQAGQGNYGRQSEQYF	TGTGCCAGCAGCCAAGCGGGACAGGGGAACTACGGGAGGCAATCCGAGCAGTACTTC
TRBV23-1	TRBJ2-7	-	11	-	CASNVHYEQYF	TGCGCCAGTAACGTACACTACGAGCAGTACTTC
TRBV5-1	TRBJ2-5	TRBD2	13	-	CASGGSRQETQYF	TGCGCCAGCGGCGGGAGTCGTCAAGAGACCCAGTACTTC
TRBV18	TRBJ1-5	TRBD1	16	-	CASSPQGAHSNQPQHF	TGTGCCAGCTCACCACAGGGGGCCCATAGCAATCAGCCCCAGCATTTT